Listed here are 9 T cell receptor beta chains from one sample, sequenced in a study of T cells in Graves' hyperthyroidism and ophthalmopathy. There were TCR beta CDR3 regions amplified from RNA transcripts. In the first-round RT-PCR of the TCR CDR3, the HTBI primer set was used. Using its own MiXCR run on the multiplex PCR reads, TCRdb lists one record per CDR3 protein. Here the sample spans around 500,000 distinct CDR3 sequences, roughly 14% being singletons. The sample taken for sequencing was blood. These TCRs come from a woman aged 18-35 years with Graves' hyperthyroidism.

This clonotype has ten or more counts. The gene calls are TRBV5-1 and TRBJ2-1; 9 nucleotides match TRBD2. The germline CDR1 and CDR2 sequences are SGHRS and YFSETQ. The junction had 7 bases not matched to a gene; V was cut back by 0 bases and J by 6 bases. The CDR3 extends over 16 amino acids. CDR3 in DNA: TGCGCCAGCAGCTTGGGGGCGGGAGGGCCAGTCAATGAGCAGTTCTTC. Its protein product is CASSLGAGGPVNEQFF.

This clonotype has at least ten counts. The chain recombines TRBV2 with TRBJ2-1; TRBD1 is a possible D gene (6 bases). Germline V gene sequence: CDR1 SNHLY, CDR2 FYNNEI. This CDR3 has 16 residues. V lost 1 base to trimming and J lost 3 bases, with 13 bases between them. For the CDR3, the DNA is TGTGCCAGCAGTGAAGGGACAACAGGGATCTACAATGAGCAGTTCTTC. The encoded protein is CASSEGTTGIYNEQFF.

Ten or more counts support this clonotype. J is TRBJ1-1 and V is TRBV12-3 or TRBV12-4; no firm D call. Trimming took 3 bases from V and 1 from J, leaving 3 bases between them. The CDR3 is 12 amino acids. CDR3 sequence (DNA): TGTGCCAGCAGTTTTGAGAACACTGAAGCTTTCTTT. It translates to CASSFENTEAFF.

This clonotype has a handful of counts. The gene calls are TRBV9 and TRBJ1-4; maybe TRBD1 (5 bases). The CDR3 has 18 amino acids. The germline V and J ends were trimmed by 2 bases and 0 bases, with 17 bases remaining between them. Germline assignment: CDR1 SGDLS and CDR2 YYNGEE. The CDR3 DNA is TGTGCCAGCAGCGTGTCAGGGCAGGCCTTCGCAACTAATGAAAAACTGTTTTTT. Residues: CASSVSGQAFATNEKLFF.

The rearrangement joins TRBV5-1 to TRBJ2-7, with 7 bases lining up with TRBD2. CDR1 and CDR2 from the germline V gene are SGHRS and YFSETQ. V lost 4 bases to trimming and J lost 6 bases; unmatched junction nucleotides: 13. The CDR3 is made up of 15 amino acids. The CDR3, as DNA: TGCGCCAGCAGCCCGGATAGCGGGCGTCACCTCGAGCAGTACGTC. Translated, it gives CASSPDSGRHLEQYV.

This clonotype has at least ten counts. This rearrangement joins TRBV12-3 or TRBV12-4 to TRBJ2-5; D not resolved. The CDR3 is 13 amino acids. V was cut by 8 bases and J by 0 bases, with 10 bases left in between. The CDR3 region is CASGVVYQETQYF. DNA for the CDR3: TGTGCCAGCGGAGTGGTGTACCAAGAGACCCAGTACTTC.

This chain uses TRBV30 with TRBJ1-1; perhaps TRBD1 as D (5 bases). Per the germline V gene, CDR1 is GTSNPN and CDR2 is SVGIG (reference sequence). V lost 1 base to trimming and J lost 8 bases, with 14 bases between them. CDR3 length: 13 residues. As DNA, the CDR3 is TGTGCCTGGAGTGGTAGCGGGAGGGGAGAAGCTTTCTTT. It encodes CAWSGSGRGEAFF.

V and J are TRBV6-2 or TRBV6-3 and TRBJ2-1; D possibly corresponds to TRBD1 (5 bases). CDR1 is MNHEY, CDR2 SVGEGT, per germline. V was clipped by 3 bases and J by 10 bases, with 7 bases between them. CDR3 length: 11 residues. The CDR3 DNA is TGTGCCAGCAGTTATGCAGGGGAGCAGTTCTTC. This translates into CASSYAGEQFF.

The chain carries TRBV7-2 and TRBJ2-1; TRBD1 matches 8 bases. This CDR3 comprises 17 residues. The ends lost 0 bases at V and 3 bases at J; junction bases unmatched: 7. Germline loops: CDR1 SGHTA, CDR2 FQGNSA. The CDR3 reads CASSLALSGTGYNEQFF. The CDR3 bases are TGTGCCAGCAGCTTAGCGCTTTCTGGGACAGGCTACAATGAGCAGTTCTTC.